This T cell receptor (beta chain) was identified in a study of cytomegalovirus exposure and HLA in healthy donors. Germline V gives CDR1 SGHAT, CDR2 FQNNGV. The CDR3 runs 16 residues. The V gene end was trimmed by 1 base and the J gene end by 7 bases; junction bases not matched to a gene: 5. This PCR relied on a set of 60 Vbeta primers and 13 Jbeta primers. Produced via immunoSEQ multiplex PCR; TCRdb's table is partial and in-frame only. The profile covers about 110,000 clones, with around three quarters appearing a single time and under 1.5% taken by the ten largest. This TCR was recovered from a woman in her twenties or thirties in good health and CMV-seronegative. The chain links TRBV11-2 to TRBJ1-6, with 9 bases that match TRBD1. What was sequenced was PBMCs. CDR3 DNA sequence: TGTGCCAGCAGCTTAGCAGGGACAGGGAAGAATTCACCCCTCCACTTT. Translating gives CASSLAGTGKNSPLHF.